A selection of T cell receptor beta chains follows, all from one sample in a study of blood T cell repertoires in COVID-19. Clones were read by immunoSEQ multiplex PCR, and TCRdb kept only the in-frame ones, dropping some. This table has some 150,000 clones, about nine tenths appearing once. Sequences were obtained from PBMCs or T cells enriched from blood (not recorded which). All receptors come from a woman between 18 and 30 years old who had recovered from COVID-19. CDR3s include the opening cysteine and the closing phenylalanine or tryptophan. Fields, in order: J gene, D gene, V gene, clone size, CDR3 DNA, CDR3 protein. The D gene is left open where the match is weak. Clone size is shown for a subset of rows, as once, few, many or a class of expanded clone.

TRBJ1-5 - TRBV21-1 few TGTGCCAGCAGCAATCGGGGGGAAGCCCTTGGGCCCCAGCATTTT CASSNRGEALGPQHF
TRBJ2-7 - TRBV11-2 - TGTGCCAGCAGCTTAGGGGCATCCCCCACCGGCTACGAGCAGTACTTC CASSLGASPTGYEQYF
TRBJ2-1 TRBD1 TRBV5-1 - TGCGCCAGCAGCACCGGACAGGGGAAGGGCAATGAGCAGTTCTTC CASSTGQGKGNEQFF
TRBJ2-1 TRBD2 TRBV5-1 - TGCGCCAGCAGCTCCCTCTTTTTTAGCGGGAGGGTTTTGGAGCAGTTCTTC CASSSLFFSGRVLEQFF
TRBJ2-1 TRBD2 TRBV28 - TGTGCCAGCGCCGGGACTAGCGGGGGAAACAATGAGCAGTTCTTC CASAGTSGGNNEQFF
TRBJ2-3 - TRBV7-2 - TGTGCCAGCAGCTTAGGACTAGATGGTGCAGATACGCAGTATTTT CASSLGLDGADTQYF
TRBJ2-3 - TRBV5-1 - TGCGCCAGCAGCGGAAAGCGGACGGTTAGCACAGATACGCAGTATTTT CASSGKRTVSTDTQYF
TRBJ1-5 - TRBV3-1/TRBV3-2 - TGTGCCAGCAGCCCTTACAGGGATCAGCCCCAGCATTTT CASSPYRDQPQHF
TRBJ2-2 - TRBV7-2 - TGTGCCAGCAGCCACCTCCAGGGGGGCCCCGGGGAGCTGTTTTTT CASSHLQGGPGELFF
TRBJ2-1 - TRBV18 - TGTGCCAGCTCACCACTCTACGGGAGCTCCTACAATGAGCAGTTCTTC CASSPLYGSSYNEQFF
TRBJ2-5 - TRBV2 - TGTGCCAGCAGCAACGGACACACAGAGACCCAGTACTTC CASSNGHTETQYF
TRBJ2-2 - TRBV11-2 - TGTGCCAGCAGGTTCTCAAGAGGACGGGGGAGAACCGGGGAGCTGTTTTTT CASRFSRGRGRTGELFF
TRBJ2-1 - TRBV18 - TGTGCCAGCTCCCCAACTACCCTAAACAATGAGCAGTTCTTC CASSPTTLNNEQFF
TRBJ2-1 TRBD2 TRBV30 - TGTGCCTGGAGTGTCGCCCTAGCGGGATACAATGAGCAGTTCTTC CAWSVALAGYNEQFF
TRBJ2-3 - TRBV9 - TGTGCCAGCAGCGTAGGGACTTTCACAGATACGCAGTATTTT CASSVGTFTDTQYF
TRBJ2-1 TRBD2 TRBV29-1 - TGCAGCGTCCTTCGCCCGGGAGGCAACAATGAGCAGTTCTTC CSVLRPGGNNEQFF
TRBJ2-1 TRBD2 TRBV14 - TGTGCCAGCAGCCAAAGGGGATTAGCGGGAGTAAGGGAGCAGTTCTTC CASSQRGLAGVREQFF
TRBJ1-5 - TRBV2 - TGTGCCAGCAGTGGAGGGTCTAGCAATCAGCCCCAGCATTTT CASSGGSSNQPQHF
TRBJ1-5 - TRBV28 - TGTGCCAGCAGCTCATCAACAGGGTCAATGCGACAGCCCCAGCATTTT CASSSSTGSMRQPQHF
TRBJ2-6 TRBD2 TRBV3-1/TRBV3-2 - TGTGCCAGCAGCCCCCGGGGGGGACTTGGGGCCAACGTCCTGACTTTC CASSPRGGLGANVLTF
TRBJ1-6 - TRBV5-4 - TGTGCCAGCAGCTTGTTGGGGGGCTCCTATAATTCACCCCTCCACTTT CASSLLGGSYNSPLHF
TRBJ2-7 TRBD2 TRBV5-1 - TGCGCCAGCAGTTTGATAGCGGGAGTAGTCCACGAGCAGTACTTC CASSLIAGVVHEQYF
TRBJ1-2 - TRBV6-1 - TGTGCCAGCAGTGAAGCGTGGGGGGACTATGGCTACACCTTC CASSEAWGDYGYTF
TRBJ2-5 - TRBV14 - TGTGCCAGCAGCCAAGTCAGTGTCCTGGAGACCCAGTACTTC CASSQVSVLETQYF
TRBJ1-5 TRBD1 TRBV4-1 - TGCGCCAGCAGCCAAGATCCGACAGGGAGTCAGCCCCAGCATTTT CASSQDPTGSQPQHF
TRBJ2-7 - TRBV7-9 - TGTGCCAGCAGCCCTCGGGACTTGTCTAACGAGCAGTACTTC CASSPRDLSNEQYF
TRBJ1-2 - TRBV29-1 - TGCAGCGTATCGCAGGGTGGGGTCTGGGGCTACACCTTC CSVSQGGVWGYTF
TRBJ2-7 TRBD2 TRBV20-1 - TGCAGTGCTAGTGTGGCTAGCGGGAGCGTTCAGCAGTACTTC CSASVASGSVQQYF
TRBJ1-2 - TRBV4-1 - TGCGCCAGCAGCCCCGGTGGCAAACAGGGAGATGGCTACACCTTC CASSPGGKQGDGYTF
TRBJ1-1 - TRBV28 - TGTGCCAGCAGTTTAGGAGGGGCGAGGACTGAAGCTTTCTTT CASSLGGARTEAFF
TRBJ2-5 - TRBV12-2 - TGTGCAAGTCGCTTCCTCCACAGGGGGCGCAGCCAAGAGACCCAGTACTTC CASRFLHRGRSQETQYF
TRBJ1-2 TRBD1 TRBV5-4 - TGTGCCAGCAGCTTGGACAGGGGCTATGGCTACACCTTC CASSLDRGYGYTF
TRBJ1-4 - TRBV5-5 - TGTGCCAGCAGCTTGGCGGGGAGGGAAAAACTGTTTTTT CASSLAGREKLFF
TRBJ2-3 - TRBV7-3 once TGTGCCAGCAGCCCCCCTATGTCAGATACGCAGTATTTT CASSPPMSDTQYF
TRBJ1-6 TRBD1 TRBV30 few TGTGCCTGGAGTGTACGGGCAGGGGGCGCTTATAATTCACCCCTCCACTTT CAWSVRAGGAYNSPLHF
TRBJ2-1 - TRBV28 - TGTGCCAGCAGCTCCGGGACTTCCTACAATGAGCAGTTCTTC CASSSGTSYNEQFF
TRBJ2-7 - TRBV7-9 - TGTGCCAGCAGCTTAGAGGGAGACTCAGCGGAGCAGTACTTC CASSLEGDSAEQYF
TRBJ2-7 - TRBV6-2/TRBV6-3 - TGTGCCAGCAGTAGAGGGACTTTCCTCTACGAGCAGTACTTC CASSRGTFLYEQYF
TRBJ1-2 TRBD1 TRBV3-1/TRBV3-2 - TGTGCCAGCAGCCCACTTTCCGGGACAGGAGCTAACTATGGCTACACCTTC CASSPLSGTGANYGYTF
TRBJ1-6 TRBD1 TRBV7-2 - TGTGCCAGCAGCCGCGGCTTTTCCTGGACAGGGGATCGTTCACCCCTCCACTTT CASSRGFSWTGDRSPLHF
TRBJ1-5 - TRBV27 - TGTGCCAGCAGTTTATACCGGAATCAGCCCCAGCATTTT CASSLYRNQPQHF
TRBJ2-5 TRBD2 TRBV4-1 once TGCGCCAGCAGCCAAGAAGGCGGACTAGCGGCAGAGACCCAGTACTTC CASSQEGGLAAETQYF
TRBJ1-1 - TRBV6-2/TRBV6-3 once TGTGCCAGCAGTTACTCCATTCGGCAGGGCCGAACGAACACTGAAGCTTTCTTT CASSYSIRQGRTNTEAFF
TRBJ2-7 - TRBV21-1 - TGTGCCAGCAGCAAAGCTTCCCCCCGATGGGGGACAGGGGGCTACGAGCAGTACTTC CASSKASPRWGTGGYEQYF
TRBJ1-1 - TRBV7-6 - TGTGCCAGCAGCTTAGTAGGTATAGGGGGCACTGAAGCTTTCTTT CASSLVGIGGTEAFF
TRBJ2-3 - TRBV6-5 - TGTGCCAGCACCCGGCAGGGCAGACCAGATACGCAGTATTTT CASTRQGRPDTQYF
TRBJ2-7 TRBD1 TRBV27 once TGTGCCAGCAGTGCCTCGTACGGGACAGCTATTTACGAGCAGTACTTC CASSASYGTAIYEQYF
TRBJ2-7 TRBD2 TRBV4-1 once TGCGCCAGCAGTCCAATGAGTTTTCGGACTAGCGGGGTCGAGCAGTACTTC CASSPMSFRTSGVEQYF
TRBJ1-5 - TRBV28 - TGTGCCAGCATGAGTTATAGCAATCAGCCCCAGCATTTT CASMSYSNQPQHF
TRBJ2-5 TRBD2 TRBV6-5 - TGTGCCACCAGACGGACTAGCGGGCCCGCACACTTC CATRRTSGPAHF
TRBJ2-1 TRBD2 TRBV27 few TGTGCCAGCAGTTTATCTGGACTAGTGTATGAGCAGTTCTTC CASSLSGLVYEQFF
TRBJ2-7 - TRBV11-2 - TGTGCCAGCAGCGTGAGTTACGAGCAGTACTTC CASSVSYEQYF
TRBJ2-6 - TRBV24-1 many TGTGCCACCAGTGGGACAGCGTCAAGCTCTGGGGCCAACGTCCTGACTTTC CATSGTASSSGANVLTF